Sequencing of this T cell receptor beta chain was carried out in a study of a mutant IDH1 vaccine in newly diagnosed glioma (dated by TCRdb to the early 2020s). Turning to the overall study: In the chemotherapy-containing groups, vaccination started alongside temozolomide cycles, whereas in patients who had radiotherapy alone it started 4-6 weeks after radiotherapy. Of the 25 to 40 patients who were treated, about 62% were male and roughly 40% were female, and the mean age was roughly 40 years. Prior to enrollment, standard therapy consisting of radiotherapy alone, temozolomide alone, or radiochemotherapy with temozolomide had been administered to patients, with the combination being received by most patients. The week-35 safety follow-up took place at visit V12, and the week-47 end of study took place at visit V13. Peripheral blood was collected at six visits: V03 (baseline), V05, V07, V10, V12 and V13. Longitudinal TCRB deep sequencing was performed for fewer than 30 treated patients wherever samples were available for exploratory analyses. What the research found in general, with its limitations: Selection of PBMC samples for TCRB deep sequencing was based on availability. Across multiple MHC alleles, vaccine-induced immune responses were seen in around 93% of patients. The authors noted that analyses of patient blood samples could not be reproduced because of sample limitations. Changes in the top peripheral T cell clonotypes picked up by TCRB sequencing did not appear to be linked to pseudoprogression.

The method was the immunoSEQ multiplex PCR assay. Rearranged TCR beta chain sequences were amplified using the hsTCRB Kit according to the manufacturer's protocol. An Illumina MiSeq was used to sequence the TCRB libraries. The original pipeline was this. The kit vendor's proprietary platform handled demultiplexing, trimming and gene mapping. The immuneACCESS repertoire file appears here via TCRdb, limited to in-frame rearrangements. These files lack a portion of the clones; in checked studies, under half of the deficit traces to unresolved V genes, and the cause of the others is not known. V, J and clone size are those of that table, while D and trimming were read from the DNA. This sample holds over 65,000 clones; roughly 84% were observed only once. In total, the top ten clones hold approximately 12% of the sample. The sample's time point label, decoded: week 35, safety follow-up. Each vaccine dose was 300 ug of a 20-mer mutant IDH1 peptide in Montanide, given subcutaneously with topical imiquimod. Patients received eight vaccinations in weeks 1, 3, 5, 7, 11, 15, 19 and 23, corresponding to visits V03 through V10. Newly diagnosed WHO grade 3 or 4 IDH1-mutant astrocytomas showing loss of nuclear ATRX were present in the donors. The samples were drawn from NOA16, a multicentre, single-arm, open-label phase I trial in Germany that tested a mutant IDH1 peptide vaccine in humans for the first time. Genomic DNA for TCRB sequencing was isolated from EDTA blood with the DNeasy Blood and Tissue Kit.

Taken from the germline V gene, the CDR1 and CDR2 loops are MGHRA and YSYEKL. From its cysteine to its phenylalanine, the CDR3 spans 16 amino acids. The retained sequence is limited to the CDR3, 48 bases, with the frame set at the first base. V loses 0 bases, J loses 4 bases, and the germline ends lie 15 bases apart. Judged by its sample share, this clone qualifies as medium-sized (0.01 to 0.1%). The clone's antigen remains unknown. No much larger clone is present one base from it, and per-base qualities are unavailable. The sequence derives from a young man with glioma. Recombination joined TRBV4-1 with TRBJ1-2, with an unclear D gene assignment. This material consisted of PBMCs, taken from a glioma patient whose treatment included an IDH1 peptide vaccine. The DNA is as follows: TGCGCCAGCAGCCAAGATCAAGGTCCAGGCACCTATGGCTACACCTTC. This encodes CASSQDQGPGTYGYTF.